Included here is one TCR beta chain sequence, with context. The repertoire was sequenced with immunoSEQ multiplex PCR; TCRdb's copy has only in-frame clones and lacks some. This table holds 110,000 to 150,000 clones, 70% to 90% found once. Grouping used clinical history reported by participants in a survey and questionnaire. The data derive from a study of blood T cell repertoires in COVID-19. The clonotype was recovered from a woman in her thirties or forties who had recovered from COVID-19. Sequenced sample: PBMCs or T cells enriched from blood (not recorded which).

The chain's CDR3 is CASKKRDRDLVGYTF. CDR3 nucleotides: TGCGCCAGCAAAAAAAGAGACAGGGATCTGGTTGGCTACACCTTC. V and J are TRBV5-1 and TRBJ1-2; 7 nucleotides line up with TRBD1. There are 15 residues in the CDR3. With V trimmed by 6 bases and J by 7 bases, 15 bases remained unmatched. CDR1 and CDR2 from the germline V gene are SGHRS and YFSETQ. The variable domain in full, with the rest retrieved from reference TRBV5-1 and TRBJ1-2, is KAGVTQTPRYLIKTRGQQVTLSCSPISGHRSVSWYQQTPGQGLQFLFEYFSETQRNKGNFPGRFSGRQFSNSRSEMNVSTLELGDSALYLCASKKRDRDLVGYTFGSGTRLTVV.